The rows below give T cell receptor beta chains drawn from one sample of a study of T cells after yellow fever vaccination. TCRdb analysed the 5' RACE reads with MiXCR anew, one entry per CDR3 protein. The sample holds some 340,000 distinct CDR3 sequences; 9.5% to 12% are singletons and the top ten take roughly 3%. Sequences were derived from CD4+ T cells sorted from PBMCs, sampled 45 days after the yellow fever booster vaccination. These receptor sequences come from a man aged 18 to 29 who received the YFV17D yellow fever vaccine. CDR3s include the opening cysteine and the closing phenylalanine or tryptophan. D genes are given only for firm matches. Only part of the rows carry a size: once, few, many, or a class if the clone is expanded.

-	TRBV7-9	TRBJ1-2	many	TGTGCCAGCAGCTTTGGGGGGGACGGCTACACCTTC	CASSFGGDGYTF
TRBD1	TRBV6-2/TRBV6-3	TRBJ2-2	-	TGTGCCAGCACCCCGACAGGGTCGAACACCGGGGAGCTGTTTTTT	CASTPTGSNTGELFF
-	TRBV7-3	TRBJ2-3	-	TGTGCCAGCAGCCTTTTGGGGGGCCGGGGAGATACGCAGTATTTT	CASSLLGGRGDTQYF
-	TRBV10-3	TRBJ1-5	many	TGTGCCATCAATGGGGGCAATCAGCCCCAGCATTTT	CAINGGNQPQHF
TRBD1	TRBV27	TRBJ2-1	-	TGTGCCAGCAGTTCCGGACAGGGCTGGGGGAATGAGCAGTTCTTC	CASSSGQGWGNEQFF
TRBD1	TRBV27	TRBJ2-7	-	TGTGCCAGCAGTTTACACGGGACAGGGAGCTACGAGCAGTACTTC	CASSLHGTGSYEQYF
TRBD2	TRBV18	TRBJ2-1	many	TGTGCCAGCTCACAGACTAGCGGGGGTTCCTACAATGAGCAGTTCTTC	CASSQTSGGSYNEQFF
TRBD1	TRBV6-5	TRBJ2-3	-	TGTGCCAGCACCGGGACAGGGGGTTTAGATACGCAGTATTTT	CASTGTGGLDTQYF
-	TRBV28	TRBJ2-5	few	TGTGCCAGCAGTCTCCCGGGAAGCCAAGAGACCCAGTACTTC	CASSLPGSQETQYF
-	TRBV4-3	TRBJ1-5	many	TGCGCCAGCAGCCAAGATCCCGGCAATCAGCCCCAGCATTTT	CASSQDPGNQPQHF
-	TRBV20-1	TRBJ1-6	few	TGCAGTGCTAGGTGGGGGGGATATAATTCACCCCTCCACTTT	CSARWGGYNSPLHF
TRBD2	TRBV27	TRBJ2-1	-	TGTGCCAGCAGTTCCCGGACTAGCGGGGGTGCTGAGCAGTTCTTC	CASSSRTSGGAEQFF
-	TRBV4-3	TRBJ1-2	many	TGCGCCAGCAGCCGCACAGGGTTTTCGGGTGTGGGTGGCTACACCTTC	CASSRTGFSGVGGYTF
TRBD1	TRBV6-2/TRBV6-3	TRBJ1-5	few	TGTGCCAGCAGTGGACAGGGGGGAAAGCCCCAGCATTTT	CASSGQGGKPQHF
TRBD2	TRBV7-2	TRBJ2-5	few	TGTGCCAGCAGCTTAGCGGGACTAGCGGGGAGGGCCCAGTACTTC	CASSLAGLAGRAQYF
-	TRBV6-2/TRBV6-3	TRBJ1-6	few	TGTGCCAGCAAACGGCAACCTAATTCACCCCTCCACTTT	CASKRQPNSPLHF
TRBD2	TRBV5-1	TRBJ2-5	few	TGCGCCAGCAGCTTCGGGTTTACGCTAGCGGCCCGGAACCAAGAGACCCAGTACTTC	CASSFGFTLAARNQETQYF
TRBD1	TRBV3-1	TRBJ1-1	-	TGTGCCAGCAGCCGGGTTGGGACAGGGGTTTTCTTT	CASSRVGTGVFF
TRBD1	TRBV7-2	TRBJ2-5	-	TGTGCCAGCAGCTTTACCGGGACAGGGGGAGAGACCCAGTACTTC	CASSFTGTGGETQYF
TRBD1	TRBV5-1	TRBJ2-3	medium-sized	TGCGCCAGCAGCCCCGGGACAGGGGGGACAGATACGCAGTATTTT	CASSPGTGGTDTQYF
TRBD1	TRBV4-1	TRBJ2-1	few	TGCGCCAGCAGCCAAGTTCGGGACAGCTACAATGAGCAGTTCTTC	CASSQVRDSYNEQFF
-	TRBV23-1	TRBJ2-1	many	TGCGCCAGCGGACACCAAAACCGGGAACCAAACAATGAGCAGTTCTTC	CASGHQNREPNNEQFF
-	TRBV6-2/TRBV6-3	TRBJ2-2	few	TGTGCCAGCAGTTACCCCCCCGGGGAGCTGTTTTTT	CASSYPPGELFF
-	TRBV4-1	TRBJ2-5	-	TGCGCCAGCAGCCACCCCGCCCAGGAAGAGACCCAGTACTTC	CASSHPAQEETQYF
TRBD1	TRBV19	TRBJ2-7	-	TGTGCCAGTAGTTCCGCGGGACAGGGTTCCGCCCAGTACTTC	CASSSAGQGSAQYF
TRBD1	TRBV6-2/TRBV6-3	TRBJ1-1	-	TGTGCCAGCCGGACAGGAGTGAACACTGAAGCTTTCTTT	CASRTGVNTEAFF
TRBD2	TRBV7-9	TRBJ2-5	many	TGTGCCAGCAGCTTAGACGCGGGGGAGTTTGGAGAGACCCAGTACTTC	CASSLDAGEFGETQYF
-	TRBV12-3/TRBV12-4	TRBJ1-1	many	TGTGCCAGTGCTTCCGGGACGTGGTTTCAACAAAGCACTGAAGCTTTCTTT	CASASGTWFQQSTEAFF
-	TRBV28	TRBJ1-1	-	TGTGCCACCAAAATTCCCGGGACCGTGAACACTGAAGCTTTCTTT	CATKIPGTVNTEAFF
-	TRBV4-1	TRBJ1-5	-	TGCGCCAGCAGCCGAACAGGTCTGGGGAGCCAGCCCCAGCATTTT	CASSRTGLGSQPQHF
-	TRBV4-2	TRBJ1-2	-	TGTGCCAGCAGCCAAGAGAGCGGGGGGCGGATCGGTGGCTACACCTTC	CASSQESGGRIGGYTF
-	TRBV12-3/TRBV12-4	TRBJ2-3	few	TGTGCCAGCAGCCCTAATGGGTACACAGATACGCAGTATTTT	CASSPNGYTDTQYF
TRBD1	TRBV7-2	TRBJ2-2	few	TGTGCCAGCAGCCGTTCACAGGGGGCGTCCGGGGAGCTGTTTTTT	CASSRSQGASGELFF
TRBD2	TRBV7-3	TRBJ2-3	-	TGTGCCAGCAGCTTAAGCGGGGGGCGCGAAGATACGCAGTATTTT	CASSLSGGREDTQYF
-	TRBV3-1	TRBJ1-2	many	TGTGCCAGCAGCCCGACAGGAGACTATGGCTACACCTTC	CASSPTGDYGYTF
-	TRBV18	TRBJ2-7	-	TGTGCCAGCTCACCAGGGACGCGGCCAAGCAACGAGCAGTACTTC	CASSPGTRPSNEQYF
TRBD2	TRBV4-1	TRBJ2-5	many	TGCGCCAGCAGCCCCTGGGGTAGCGGGCCTTTGGGGGAGACCCAGTACTTC	CASSPWGSGPLGETQYF
-	TRBV5-4	TRBJ2-2	few	TGTGCCAGCAGCGGTACAGGAGACGGCACCGGGGAGCTGTTTTTT	CASSGTGDGTGELFF
-	TRBV12-3/TRBV12-4	TRBJ2-3	many	TGTGCCAGCACCCTATGGCTCCCGACAGATACGCAGTATTTT	CASTLWLPTDTQYF
-	TRBV25-1	TRBJ1-6	-	TGTGCCAGCAGTAGAGGGTCGGGGGATGATATCCTCCACTTT	CASSRGSGDDILHF
-	TRBV7-2	TRBJ1-5	few	TGTGCCAGCAGCCCCGCCTCACGGCCCCAGCATTTT	CASSPASRPQHF